Following are 8 T cell receptor beta chains from one sample sequenced in a study of vaccination and CD4 T cells after COVID-19. The antigens for these receptors are not known. Cultured CD4+ T cell DNA underwent sequencing with the Oncomine TCR Beta short-read assay. TCRdb analysed the PCR reads with MiXCR anew, one entry per CDR3 protein. The repertoire holds under 15,000 distinct CDR3 sequences, about 50% seen once, with roughly 12% in the top ten. Regarding treatment: approximately nine-day PBMC culture with coronavirus spike peptide pools or control peptides (ViraFEST assay). The specimen sequenced was CD4+ T cells from blood, cultured in vitro. All receptors derive from a human donor who had recovered from COVID-19.

The gene calls are TRBV5-6 and TRBJ2-7, with D unclear. CDR3 length: 15 residues. Germline CDR1 is SGHDT and CDR2 is YYEEEE. V was shortened by 1 base and J by 3 bases, with 14 bases between the two germline ends. The CDR3 bases are TGTGCCAGCAGCTTGCGGACGCAGCATATCTACGAGCAGTACTTC. It translates to CASSLRTQHIYEQYF.

The chain carries TRBV7-2 and TRBJ2-1; a possible D gene is TRBD2 (6 bases). Germline CDR1 and CDR2: SGHTA and FQGNSA. The CDR3 has 15 amino acids. V was shortened by 1 base and J by 8 bases, with 15 bases between the two germline ends. Written as DNA, the CDR3 is TGTGCCAGCAGCTTAGGGTTCCGGAGGGCCGATGAGCAGTTCTTC. Protein product: CASSLGFRRADEQFF.

This clonotype appeared a few times. V usage is TRBV20-1 and J usage is TRBJ1-6; D not resolved. V dropped 3 bases and J dropped 0 bases, with 6 bases sitting between them. This CDR3 is built from 14 residues. Germline V gene sequence: CDR1 DFQATT, CDR2 SNEGSKA (reference sequence). CDR3 sequence (DNA): TGCAGTGCTAGGTTAAGCTCCTATAATTCACCCCTCCACTTT. Protein sequence: CSARLSSYNSPLHF.

This clonotype has only a few counts. The genes are TRBV7-2 and TRBJ1-5, with D uncertain. Germline V gene data show CDR1 as SGHTA and CDR2 as FQGNSA. The length of the CDR3 is 15 residues. The germline V and J ends were trimmed by 4 bases and 2 bases, with 12 bases remaining between them. The DNA for the CDR3 is TGTGCCAGCAGCTCTGGACCCATTGGCAATCAGCCCCAGCATTTT. Translating gives CASSSGPIGNQPQHF. Full variable domain (rest looked up from reference TRBV7-2 and TRBJ1-5): GAGVSQSPSNKVTEKGKDVELRCDPISGHTALYWYRQSLGQGLEFLIYFQGNSAPDKSGLPSDRFSAERTGGSVSTLTIQRTQQEDSAVYLCASSSGPIGNQPQHFGDGTRLSIL.

This clonotype was observed a few times. V and J are TRBV7-9 and TRBJ2-3, with TRBD2 matching over 7 bases. J was trimmed by 0 bases and V by 5 bases; bases with no gene match: 5. Germline V lookup: CDR1 SEHNR, CDR2 FQNEAQ (reference sequence). This CDR3 is 15 amino acids long. CDR3 sequence: CASSPSGISTDTQYF. The CDR3 DNA follows: TGTGCCAGCAGCCCCAGCGGGATTAGCACAGATACGCAGTATTTT. The complete variable domain, with remaining parts taken from reference TRBV7-9 and TRBJ2-3, reads DTGVSQNPRHKITKRGQNVTFRCDPISEHNRLYWYRQTLGQGPEFLTYFQNEAQLEKSRLLSDRFSAERPKGSFSTLEIQRTEQGDSAMYLCASSPSGISTDTQYFGPGTRLTVL.

The genes are TRBV5-1 and TRBJ2-1; the D gene is possibly TRBD2 (6 bases). The CDR3 covers 13 residues. V lost 5 bases to trimming and J lost 8 bases, with 14 bases between them. Germline V gives CDR1 SGHRS, CDR2 YFSETQ. The CDR3 loop is CASRPTSIYEQFF. CDR3 DNA sequence: TGCGCCAGCAGACCTACTAGCATCTATGAGCAGTTCTTC. The complete variable domain, with remaining parts taken from reference TRBV5-1 and TRBJ2-1, reads KAGVTQTPRYLIKTRGQQVTLSCSPISGHRSVSWYQQTPGQGLQFLFEYFSETQRNKGNFPGRFSGRQFSNSRSEMNVSTLELGDSALYLCASRPTSIYEQFFGPGTRLTVL.

The V and J genes are TRBV12-3 or TRBV12-4 and TRBJ2-2; no clear D gene. The CDR3 extends over 14 amino acids. Between the trimmed V and J ends, which lost 2 bases and 0 bases, there was a span of 4 bases. The CDR3 sequence: CASSLPPNTGELFF. The CDR3 DNA reads TGTGCCAGCAGTTTACCTCCGAACACCGGGGAGCTGTTTTTT.

CDR3 nucleotide sequence: TGTGCCAGTTGCAGTGACTCCTACGAGCAGTACTTC. This translates into CASCSDSYEQYF. The V and J genes are TRBV6-2 or TRBV6-3 and TRBJ2-7; no reliable D call. Trimming removed 9 bases from V and 0 bases from J, with 9 bases in between. This CDR3 spans 12 amino acids. Germline V gene sequence: CDR1 MNHEY, CDR2 SVGEGT.